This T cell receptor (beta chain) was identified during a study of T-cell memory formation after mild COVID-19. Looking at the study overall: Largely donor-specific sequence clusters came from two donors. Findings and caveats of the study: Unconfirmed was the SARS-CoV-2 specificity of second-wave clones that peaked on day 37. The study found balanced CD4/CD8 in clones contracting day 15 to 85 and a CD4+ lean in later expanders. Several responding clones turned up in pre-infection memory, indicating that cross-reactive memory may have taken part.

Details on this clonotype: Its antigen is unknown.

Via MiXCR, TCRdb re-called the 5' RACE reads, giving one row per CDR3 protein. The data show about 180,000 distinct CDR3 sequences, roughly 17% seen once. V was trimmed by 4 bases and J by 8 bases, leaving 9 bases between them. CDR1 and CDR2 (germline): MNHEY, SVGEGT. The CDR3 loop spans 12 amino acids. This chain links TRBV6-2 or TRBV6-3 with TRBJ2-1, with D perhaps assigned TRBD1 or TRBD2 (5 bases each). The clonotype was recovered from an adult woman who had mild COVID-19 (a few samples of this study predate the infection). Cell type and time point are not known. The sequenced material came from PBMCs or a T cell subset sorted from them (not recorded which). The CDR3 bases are TGTGCCAGCAGTTCCTCGGGGCATGAGCAGTTCTTC. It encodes CASSSSGHEQFF.